The present entry profiles one T cell receptor beta chain with its context. Its antigen is not identified. The material for each subset, its genomic DNA, was split evenly across several immunoSEQ plates. Sorted-subset replicate PCRs used about 0.2 ug of genomic DNA. This amount corresponded to about 30,000 T cell genomes. Assay used: immunoSEQ multiplex PCR; TCRdb lists only in-frame clones, some missing. The sample lists 2,500,000 or so clones; 93% were seen once. V lost 4 bases to trimming and J lost 5 bases, with 9 bases between them. This CDR3 is 13 amino acids long. Germline loops: CDR1 SNHLY, CDR2 FYNNEI. The record originates from a study of shared clonotypes between healthy human individuals. Study conclusions and caveats: In the sorted subsets, rarefaction showed sequencing was incomplete despite large depth. Non-shared clonotypes showed lower generation probabilities than clonotypes common to all four donors.

This clonotype was obtained from a man between 18 and 29 years old in good health. Some clones in this sample may be carry-over from other donors' samples. Sequencing was done on a sample of naive CD4+ T cells from PBMCs. This sample's subset: CD45RA+ positively selected. The rearrangement links TRBV2 to TRBJ2-4, with unresolved D. The CDR3 loop reads CASSGENENIQYF. DNA for the CDR3: TGTGCCAGCAGTGGAGAAAACGAAAACATTCAGTACTTC.